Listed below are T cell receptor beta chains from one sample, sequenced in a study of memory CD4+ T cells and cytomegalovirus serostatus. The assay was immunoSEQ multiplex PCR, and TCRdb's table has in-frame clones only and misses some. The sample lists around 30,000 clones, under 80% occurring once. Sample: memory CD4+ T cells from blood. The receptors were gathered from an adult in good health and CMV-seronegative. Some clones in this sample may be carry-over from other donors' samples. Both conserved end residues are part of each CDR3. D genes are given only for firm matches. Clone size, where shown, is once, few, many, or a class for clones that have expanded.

CASSQSRRGTEAFF	TGCGCCAGCAGTCAATCGCGCCGGGGCACTGAAGCTTTCTTT	TRBJ1-1	-	-	TRBV23-1
CAWRHGGGGYTF	TGTGCCTGGAGGCACGGAGGTGGTGGCTACACCTTC	TRBJ1-2	once	-	TRBV30
CASSLESTGELFF	TGTGCCAGCAGTTTGGAAAGCACCGGGGAGCTGTTTTTT	TRBJ2-2	-	-	TRBV28
CASSSRTGAAYEQYF	TGTGCCAGCAGTTCCAGGACAGGGGCAGCCTACGAGCAGTACTTC	TRBJ2-7	-	TRBD1	TRBV6-5
CASRPPGQGGVQGNQPQHF	TGTGCCAGCAGACCCCCGGGACAGGGAGGGGTACAGGGCAATCAGCCCCAGCATTTT	TRBJ1-5	-	TRBD1	TRBV28
CASSQDWGPSRYGYTF	TGTGCCAGCAGCCAAGATTGGGGACCGAGTCGCTATGGCTACACCTTC	TRBJ1-2	-	-	TRBV14
CASSYSFGGANYGYTF	TGTGCCAGCAGTTACTCTTTTGGGGGAGCTAACTATGGCTACACCTTC	TRBJ1-2	once	-	TRBV6-5
CASSLSDRNYGYTF	TGTGCCAGCAGTTTATCAGACCGAAACTATGGCTACACCTTC	TRBJ1-2	-	-	TRBV28
CAWSPRTGYTNEKLFF	TGTGCCTGGAGTCCAAGGACAGGCTACACTAATGAAAAACTGTTTTTT	TRBJ1-4	-	TRBD1	TRBV30
CASRTGFYEQYF	TGTGCCAGCAGAACAGGATTCTACGAGCAGTACTTC	TRBJ2-7	-	-	TRBV28
CASQRGGGSEKLFF	TGTGCCAGCCAGCGGGGGGGCGGGAGTGAAAAACTGTTTTTT	TRBJ1-4	-	-	TRBV6-5
CASSFDRGRSPLHF	TGTGCCAGCAGTTTCGACAGGGGTAGGTCACCCCTCCACTTT	TRBJ1-6	few	TRBD1	TRBV27
CASSEGPGLYGYTF	TGTGCCAGCAGTGAAGGTCCAGGGCTCTATGGCTACACCTTC	TRBJ1-2	-	-	TRBV6-1
CASSLATASEQFF	TGCGCCAGCAGCCTGGCCACGGCGAGTGAGCAGTTCTTC	TRBJ2-1	-	-	TRBV5-1
CAIRDSGGYEQYF	TGTGCCATCCGGGACTCAGGCGGCTACGAGCAGTACTTC	TRBJ2-7	-	-	TRBV6-1
CASSQDSGSSYTF	TGCGCCAGCAGCCAAGACTCAGGGTCTAGCTACACCTTC	TRBJ1-2	-	-	TRBV4-3
CASSPSWGTVASGANVLTF	TGTGCCAGCAGCCCATCTTGGGGGACAGTGGCCTCTGGGGCCAACGTCCTGACTTTC	TRBJ2-6	once	TRBD1	TRBV5-4
CASSGSSGGNGYTF	TGTGCCAGCAGTGGGTCCTCAGGGGGGAATGGCTACACCTTC	TRBJ1-2	once	TRBD1	TRBV2
CASSISGTRGSPLHF	TGTGCCAGTAGTATCTCCGGGACACGGGGTTCACCCCTCCACTTT	TRBJ1-6	-	-	TRBV19
CASKRTSASYEQYF	TGTGCCAGTAAGAGGACTAGCGCGTCCTACGAGCAGTACTTC	TRBJ2-7	-	TRBD2	TRBV19
CASSQELMVPSEQYF	TGCGCCAGCAGCCAAGAACTAATGGTTCCCTCCGAGCAGTACTTC	TRBJ2-7	once	-	TRBV4-1
CASSAGGQVVNSPLHF	TGTGCCAGCAGCGCCGGAGGGCAGGTCGTTAATTCACCCCTCCACTTT	TRBJ1-6	-	-	TRBV9
CASKGTGLWSPLHF	TGTGCCAGCAAGGGGACAGGGCTATGGTCACCCCTCCACTTT	TRBJ1-6	few	TRBD1	TRBV7-2
CASSPSGQGAGAFF	TGTGCCAGCTCACCATCGGGACAGGGGGCCGGAGCTTTCTTT	TRBJ1-1	-	TRBD1	TRBV18
CASSPSPSSYNEQFF	TGTGCCAGCAGCCCCAGCCCGAGCTCCTACAATGAGCAGTTCTTC	TRBJ2-1	-	-	TRBV7-2
CAWSRDRGSRFF	TGTGCCTGGAGTCGTGATCGGGGGTCGAGGTTTTTT	TRBJ1-4	-	-	TRBV30
CASSSQSDGKQYF	TGTGCCAGCAGCTCCCAGTCAGATGGAAAGCAGTACTTC	TRBJ2-7	-	-	TRBV5-6
CASSSVGSLGQYF	TGTGCCAGTAGTTCGGTGGGGAGCTTGGGGCAGTACTTC	TRBJ2-7	-	-	TRBV19
CASSLATGATGELFF	TGTGCCAGCAGCTTAGCAACAGGGGCAACCGGGGAGCTGTTTTTT	TRBJ2-2	-	TRBD1	TRBV7-9
CASSPQGRNTEAFF	TGCGCCAGCAGTCCCCAGGGCCGTAACACTGAAGCTTTCTTT	TRBJ1-1	-	-	TRBV10-2
CASSLVVGLGYTGELFF	TGTGCCAGCAGCTTAGTCGTCGGACTAGGCTACACCGGGGAGCTGTTTTTT	TRBJ2-2	few	TRBD2	TRBV7-2
CASTNSRGSGQPQHF	TGTGCCAGCACAAATAGCCGGGGGTCAGGACAGCCCCAGCATTTT	TRBJ1-5	-	-	TRBV2
CASSFERLNYGYTF	TGTGCCAGCAGCTTCGAAAGGTTAAACTATGGCTACACCTTC	TRBJ1-2	-	-	TRBV5-6
CASHSGSGNEQFF	TGTGCCAGTCATTCCGGGTCCGGCAATGAGCAGTTCTTC	TRBJ2-1	-	-	TRBV15
CASSSLVSDGYTF	TGTGCCAGCAGCTCCCTCGTCTCGGACGGCTACACCTTC	TRBJ1-2	-	-	TRBV6-6
CASSPRGYVQYF	TGTGCCAGCAGCCCACGTGGGTACGTGCAGTACTTC	TRBJ2-7	-	-	TRBV7-2
CASSQEAGTATYGYTF	TGCGCCAGCAGCCAAGAAGCGGGGACTGCGACTTATGGCTACACCTTC	TRBJ1-2	-	-	TRBV4-1
CAISESPLIPSPLHF	TGTGCCATCAGTGAGTCCCCCTTAATCCCTTCACCCCTCCACTTT	TRBJ1-6	few	-	TRBV10-3
CASSQPTSDYTDTQYF	TGTGCCAGCAGCCAACCTACTAGCGACTACACAGATACGCAGTATTTT	TRBJ2-3	-	TRBD2	TRBV4-2
CASSLQDQPQHF	TGTGCCAGCAGCTTGCAGGATCAGCCCCAGCATTTT	TRBJ1-5	-	-	TRBV7-9
CASSYRDSKQAFF	TGTGCCAGCAGCTACCGGGACAGCAAACAAGCTTTCTTT	TRBJ1-1	few	TRBD1	TRBV6-5
CASSALYEQYF	TGTGCCAGCAGCGCACTCTACGAGCAGTACTTC	TRBJ2-7	-	-	TRBV7-9
CASTTGTAGDQPQHF	TGTGCCAGTACCACTGGGACGGCAGGGGATCAGCCCCAGCATTTT	TRBJ1-5	-	-	TRBV7-4
CASSLQVGGMGTEAFF	TGTGCCAGCAGTTTACAGGTTGGGGGCATGGGCACTGAAGCTTTCTTT	TRBJ1-1	few	-	TRBV5-4
CASSRSGNTIYF	TGTGCCAGCTCGAGGAGTGGAAACACCATATATTTT	TRBJ1-3	-	-	TRBV2
CASRAVWDTGELFF	TGTGCCAGTAGGGCGGTTTGGGACACCGGGGAGCTGTTTTTT	TRBJ2-2	-	-	TRBV19
CASSQDTFNYGYTF	TGCGCCAGCAGCCAGGACACATTCAACTATGGCTACACCTTC	TRBJ1-2	-	-	TRBV5-1
CASSQPGQWGKLFF	TGTGCCAGTAGTCAACCGGGACAGTGGGGAAAACTGTTTTTT	TRBJ1-4	-	TRBD1	TRBV19
CASLKDGSNTGELFF	TGCGCCAGCCTAAAGGACGGATCGAACACCGGGGAGCTGTTTTTT	TRBJ2-2	-	-	TRBV5-1
CASSFFRGRYNEQFF	TGTGCCAGCAGCTTTTTTCGGGGCCGATACAATGAGCAGTTCTTC	TRBJ2-1	-	-	TRBV7-8
CASSLRQGNQPQHF	TGTGCCAGCAGTTTACGACAGGGGAATCAGCCCCAGCATTTT	TRBJ1-5	-	TRBD1	TRBV27
CASSQGQGAGIPAFF	TGTGCCAGCAGCCAAGGACAGGGCGCCGGGATTCCGGCTTTCTTT	TRBJ1-1	few	TRBD1	TRBV14
CASSGDTVTEAFF	TGTGCCAGCAGCGGAGATACAGTGACTGAAGCTTTCTTT	TRBJ1-1	once	-	TRBV9
CASSARQGAGNTIYF	TGTGCCAGTAGTGCCCGACAGGGGGCAGGGAACACCATATATTTT	TRBJ1-3	-	TRBD1	TRBV19
CASSLSIGYTDTQYF	TGTGCCAGCAGTTTATCGATAGGGTACACAGATACGCAGTATTTT	TRBJ2-3	-	-	TRBV27
CASSSDRDRGRNTEAFF	TGTGCCAGCAGCTCAGACCGGGACAGGGGAAGGAACACTGAAGCTTTCTTT	TRBJ1-1	once	TRBD1	TRBV7-9
CASSQNRARNTEAFF	TGTGCCAGCAGCCAAAACAGGGCTCGGAACACTGAAGCTTTCTTT	TRBJ1-1	-	-	TRBV7-9
CASTRQGVSDTQYF	TGTGCCAGCACCAGACAGGGGGTCTCAGATACGCAGTATTTT	TRBJ2-3	once	TRBD1	TRBV7-9
CASSNSLSGGYGYTF	TGCGCCAGCAGCAACTCCCTATCAGGAGGCTATGGCTACACCTTC	TRBJ1-2	-	-	TRBV5-1
CASSYSNRGELFF	TGTGCCAGCAGTTACTCGAACCGCGGGGAGCTGTTTTTT	TRBJ2-2	-	-	TRBV6-5